The TCR beta chain described here comes from a study of blood T cell repertoires in COVID-19. The V end was cut by 3 bases, the J end by 3 bases, with 8 bases between. The CDR3 runs to 14 residues. The germline V gene has CDR1 KGHSH and CDR2 LQKENI. Assay: immunoSEQ multiplex PCR; the TCRdb copy retains only in-frame clones and omits some. The table has under 65,000 clones, roughly 77% seen once. The sample taken for sequencing was peripheral blood. The chain recombines TRBV18 with TRBJ2-2; possible D gene TRBD2, 5 bases. This clonotype originated in a man aged 55 to 70 with COVID-19, enrolled during active disease. The chain's CDR3 is CASSPAGDTGELFF. CDR3 sequence (DNA): TGTGCCAGCTCACCGGCCGGGGACACCGGGGAGCTGTTTTTT.